This TCR beta chain is from a study of CD8+ T cells in alopecia areata. Extraction of RNA preceded its reverse transcription into cDNA, which served as the sequencing template. Assay: immunoSEQ multiplex PCR; the TCRdb copy retains only in-frame clones and omits some. The data hold 120,000 or so clones, with 30% to 40% observed a single time. Study conclusions and caveats: Researchers report lesional scalp, most notably alopecia totalis/universalis, outstripped normal scalp in clonality.

Lesional scalp punch biopsies and peripheral blood came from alopecia areata patients. This clone appeared a few times. The target antigen is unknown. This CDR3 is 19 amino acids long. Germline CDR1 is SQVTM and CDR2 is ANQGSEA. Trimming left V 4 bases short and J 0 bases short, with 24 bases between. This receptor was identified in a human donor with alopecia areata. The sample consisted of CD4+ T cells sorted from blood. The rearrangement uses TRBV29-1 and TRBJ2-2; D might be TRBD1 (7 bases). CDR3 region: CSVGDPGGQLPPNTGELFF. In nucleotides, the CDR3 is TGCAGCGTTGGGGACCCCGGGGGACAGCTGCCCCCGAACACCGGGGAGCTGTTTTTT.